The text below deals with one TCR beta chain. Its antigen is unidentified. From germline, CDR1 is SGDLS and CDR2 YYNGEE. Trimming removed 0 bases at V and 2 bases at J, with 3 bases between. The CDR3 totals 13 residues. Produced via immunoSEQ multiplex PCR; TCRdb's table is partial and in-frame only. Among 46,000 or so clones listed, roughly 91% were seen once. The data were taken from a study of T cell responses to AZD1222 COVID-19 vaccine. General study findings and limits: Within unmutated variant regions lay the reported targets of nearly half of spike-specific TCRs. Spike-specific TCR breadth and depth rose after two AZD1222 doses.

The V gene is TRBV9, the J gene TRBJ2-1; unclear D gene. The sample in question was peripheral blood, obtained 28 days after the second AZD1222 dose. The TCR sequence derives from an adult who received the AZD1222 COVID-19 vaccine. Here the CDR3 reads CASSVATYNEQFF. The CDR3 DNA sequence: TGTGCCAGCAGCGTAGCAACCTACAATGAGCAGTTCTTC.